The present entry profiles one TCR beta chain with its context. Germline CDR1 and CDR2: SQVTM and ANQGSEA. V was clipped by 3 bases and J by 0 bases, with 13 bases between them. The CDR3 runs to 15 residues. Data came from immunoSEQ multiplex PCR; TCRdb stores just in-frame clones and leaves some out. The table has around 80,000 clones, roughly 90% seen once; the top ten hold over 8.5%. The data were obtained in a study of OX40 agonist ivuxolimab in advanced cancers. Peripheral blood came from all dose cohorts at three timepoints. The gene calls are TRBV29-1 and TRBJ2-3, with a weak D call TRBD1 (5 bases). Sequencing was performed on CD4+ or CD8+ T cells sorted from blood, taken in a trial of the OX40 agonist ivuxolimab. The clonotype comes from an adult with an advanced solid tumor such as melanoma, head and neck, liver or kidney cancer. CDR3 sequence: CSVEGQLTSTDTQYF. For the CDR3, the DNA is TGCAGCGTTGAGGGGCAGCTCACCAGCACAGATACGCAGTATTTT.